These T cell receptor beta chains were read from a single sample in a study of blood T cell repertoires in COVID-19. Generated by immunoSEQ multiplex PCR, the TCRdb table keeps only in-frame clones and is missing some. The sample records 51,000 or so clones, about four fifths being singletons. The sequenced sample consisted of peripheral blood. The source of these receptors is a woman aged 80 or over with COVID-19, enrolled during active disease. Both conserved end residues are part of each CDR3. Fields, in order: V gene, J gene, D gene, clone size, CDR3 protein, CDR3 DNA. The D gene is left open where the match is weak. Clone size is stated in some rows and not others, as once, few, many or a class when expanded.

TRBV2	TRBJ2-2	.	.	CASSPQWFGELFF	TGTGCCAGCAGTCCCCAGTGGTTCGGGGAGCTGTTTTTT
TRBV10-2	TRBJ2-7	TRBD2	few	CASSLTSGSYEQYF	TGCGCCAGCAGTTTGACTAGCGGGAGTTACGAGCAGTACTTC
TRBV11-2	TRBJ2-7	.	.	CASSLVGGYEQYF	TGTGCCAGCAGCTTAGTAGGCGGCTACGAGCAGTACTTC
TRBV6-5	TRBJ2-7	TRBD1	.	CASSSRRQGSSYEQYF	TGTGCCAGCAGTTCCCGACGACAGGGAAGCTCCTACGAGCAGTACTTC
TRBV7-6	TRBJ2-5	.	.	CASSLIGGGRETQYF	TGTGCCAGCAGCCTTATCGGGGGAGGTCGAGAGACCCAGTACTTC
TRBV6-1	TRBJ2-2	.	.	CASSERRTNTGELFF	TGTGCCAGCAGTGAACGGCGGACGAACACCGGGGAGCTGTTTTTT
TRBV29-1	TRBJ2-5	TRBD2	.	CSAGRAGETQYF	TGCAGCGCAGGGAGGGCCGGAGAGACCCAGTACTTC
TRBV28	TRBJ2-2	TRBD2	.	CASSLRLAVGELFF	TGTGCCAGCAGTTTGAGACTAGCAGTCGGGGAGCTGTTTTTT
TRBV7-2	TRBJ2-2	.	.	CASSEVPGMNTGELFF	TGTGCCAGCAGCGAGGTCCCAGGGATGAACACCGGGGAGCTGTTTTTT
TRBV18	TRBJ1-5	.	.	CASSPETGLLNQPQHF	TGTGCCAGCTCACCGGAGACAGGACTCCTCAATCAGCCCCAGCATTTT
TRBV9	TRBJ2-2	.	once	CASSKIASFTGELFF	TGTGCCAGCAGCAAGATCGCGAGCTTCACCGGGGAGCTGTTTTTT
TRBV5-1	TRBJ1-5	.	.	CASSLAAGKDQPQHF	TGCGCCAGCAGCTTGGCAGCAGGGAAGGATCAGCCCCAGCATTTT
TRBV6-5	TRBJ1-2	.	once	CASSSGVAGYTF	TGTGCCAGCAGTTCAGGGGTGGCTGGCTACACCTTC
TRBV5-1	TRBJ2-5	.	.	CASSRQETQYF	TGCGCCAGCAGTCGGCAAGAGACCCAGTACTTC
TRBV9	TRBJ2-1	.	.	CASSVQGLPYNEQFF	TGTGCCAGCAGCGTCCAGGGGCTCCCCTACAATGAGCAGTTCTTC
TRBV4-1	TRBJ2-3	.	.	CASSQDTGRLADTQYF	TGCGCCAGCAGCCAAGATACAGGACGGCTCGCAGATACGCAGTATTTT
TRBV19	TRBJ1-2	TRBD1	.	CASSVPGQVRGYTF	TGTGCCAGTAGTGTCCCGGGACAGGTTCGGGGCTACACCTTC